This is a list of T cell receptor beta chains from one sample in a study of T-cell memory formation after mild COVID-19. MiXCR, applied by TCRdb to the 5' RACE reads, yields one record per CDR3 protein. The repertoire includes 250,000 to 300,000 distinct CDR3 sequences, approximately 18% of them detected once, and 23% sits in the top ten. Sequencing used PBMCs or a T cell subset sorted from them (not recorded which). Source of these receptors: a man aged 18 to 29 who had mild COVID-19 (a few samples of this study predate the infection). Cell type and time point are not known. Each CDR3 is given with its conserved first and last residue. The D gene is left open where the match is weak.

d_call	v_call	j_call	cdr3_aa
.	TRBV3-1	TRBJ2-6	CASNLDRKLDHGGANVLTF
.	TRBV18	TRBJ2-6	CASSPLSGPGANVLTF
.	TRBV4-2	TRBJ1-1	CASSQQANTEAFF
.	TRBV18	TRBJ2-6	CASSDGGPGANVLTF
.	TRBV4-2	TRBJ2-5	CASSQDIGASSVETQYF
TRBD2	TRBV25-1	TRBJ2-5	CASSGLAGGHWETQYF
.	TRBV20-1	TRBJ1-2	CSAWMGGGYTF
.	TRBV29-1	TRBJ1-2	CSVDQAYGYTF
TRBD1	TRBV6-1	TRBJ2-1	CAARGRGRGEQFF
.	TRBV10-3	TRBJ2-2	CAISEISSNTGELFF
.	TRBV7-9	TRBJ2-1	CASSFGGPYNEQFF
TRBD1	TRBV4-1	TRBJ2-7	CASRPPGQGREQYF
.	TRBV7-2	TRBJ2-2	CASSFETIVTLNTGELFF
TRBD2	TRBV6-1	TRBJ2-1	CASAGTSGGGEQFF
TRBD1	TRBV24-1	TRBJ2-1	CATSDPPSDREEQFF
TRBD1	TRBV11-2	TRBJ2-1	CASSLEPGTGFGVNEQFF
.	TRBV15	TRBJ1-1	CATSRDGARGTEAFF
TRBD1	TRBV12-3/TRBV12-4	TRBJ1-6	CASSPQGARVGSPLHF
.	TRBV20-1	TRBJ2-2	CSALGAPSAGELFF
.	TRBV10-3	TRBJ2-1	CAISGGDNSDEQFF
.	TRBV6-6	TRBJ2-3	CASSYSIAGTNTQYF
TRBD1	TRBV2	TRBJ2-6	CASSGQGDVLTF
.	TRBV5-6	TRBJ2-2	CASSLGHQNTGELFF
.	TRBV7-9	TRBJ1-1	CASSLTYTEAFF
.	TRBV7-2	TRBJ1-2	CASSLVGGGANYGYTF
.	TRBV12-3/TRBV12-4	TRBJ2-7	CASSSEAYEQYF
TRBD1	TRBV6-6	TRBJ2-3	CASSYRTGIADTQYF
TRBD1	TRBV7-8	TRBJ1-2	CASSSGQGVDGYTF
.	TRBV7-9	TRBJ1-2	CASSLDLAYTF
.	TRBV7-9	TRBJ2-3	CASSRQGEADTQYF
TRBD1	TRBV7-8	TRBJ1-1	CASSLGGQAEAFF
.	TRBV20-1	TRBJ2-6	CSALLSVSGANVLTF
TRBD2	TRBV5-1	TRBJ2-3	CASSSAGGTDTQYF
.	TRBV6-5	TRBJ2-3	CASSRDSQGDTQYF
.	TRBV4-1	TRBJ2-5	CASSQVFQGGPLAQYF
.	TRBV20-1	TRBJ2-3	CSITLSEGGTDTQYF
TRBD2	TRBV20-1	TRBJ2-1	CSARTGGPSYNEQFF
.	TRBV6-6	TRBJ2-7	CASSPMSYEQYF
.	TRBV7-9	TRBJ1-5	CASRGTPLSPQHF
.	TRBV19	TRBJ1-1	CASSALSRSTEAFF
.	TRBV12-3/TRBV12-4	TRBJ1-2	CASIRGPGGYGYTF
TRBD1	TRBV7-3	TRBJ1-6	CASSRGDREYSPLHF
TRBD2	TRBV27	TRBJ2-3	CASASGGADTQYF
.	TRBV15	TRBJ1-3	CATSRDWVSGNTIYF
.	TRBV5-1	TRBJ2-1	CASSPGAVYNEQFF
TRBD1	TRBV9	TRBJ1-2	CASSAGGPTNYGYTF
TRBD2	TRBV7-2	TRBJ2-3	CASSLAFLAGGIRDTQYF
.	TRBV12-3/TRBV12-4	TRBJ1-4	CASSWANEKLFF
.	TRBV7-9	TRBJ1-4	CASSSAAGGLTNEKLFF
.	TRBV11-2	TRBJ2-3	CASRRSLSTDTQYF
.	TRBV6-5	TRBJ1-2	CASSYSTRGGYTF
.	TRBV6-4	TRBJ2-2	CASSGQNTGELFF